This T cell receptor beta chain is from a study of blood T cell repertoires in COVID-19. CDR3 size: 15 residues. The J segment lost 6 bases and the V segment lost 3 bases, leaving 6 bases of the junction unmatched. The germline CDR1 and CDR2 sequences are SGDLS and YYNGEE. Assay: immunoSEQ multiplex PCR; the TCRdb copy retains only in-frame clones and omits some. Of 200,000 to 300,000 clones listed, roughly 91% are singletons. This receptor was taken from a man aged 30 to 39 with COVID-19, enrolled during active disease. The specimen was peripheral blood. The rearrangement links TRBV9 to TRBJ1-4, with 9 bases that match TRBD1. The CDR3 protein is CASSDGDREDEKLFF. CDR3 sequence (DNA): TGTGCCAGCAGCGACGGGGACAGGGAGGATGAAAAACTGTTTTTT.